The clone carrying this T cell receptor (beta chain) was seen at least ten times. Antigen unknown. The source material, RNA transcripts, was used to amplify TCR beta CDR3 regions. In the first-round RT-PCR of the TCR CDR3, the HTBI primer set was used. TCRdb recomputed calls from the multiplex PCR reads with MiXCR, one row per CDR3 protein. Among 300,000 to 450,000 distinct CDR3 sequences listed, roughly 14% were seen once. The sample is drawn from a study of T cells in Graves' hyperthyroidism and ophthalmopathy. Trimming removed 2 bases from V and 0 bases from J, with 7 bases in between. From germline, CDR1 is GTSNPN and CDR2 SVGIG (reference sequence). This CDR3 contains 13 residues. Among the patients, aged 18 to 65, hyperthyroidism was newly diagnosed and had lasted under 2 months. Reasons for excluding patients were uncontrolled infection, other autoimmune disease, pregnancy or lactation. Study-wide results and limits: Most thyroid-expanded clonotypes above 0.001 were also found in blood.

The sequence was collected from a woman aged 55-69 years with Graves' hyperthyroidism. The sequencing input was blood. The chain has TRBV30 and TRBJ1-1; D is uncertain. CDR3 in DNA: TGTGCCTGGAGTTTCAGCCTGAACACTGAAGCTTTCTTT. It translates to CAWSFSLNTEAFF.